Shown below are 19 T cell receptor beta chains from a single sample sequenced in a study of blood T cell repertoires in COVID-19. Some clones are missing from TCRdb's copy, which holds only in-frame ones; the method was immunoSEQ multiplex PCR. Here the sample spans about 170,000 clones, about four fifths being singletons. Sequenced material: peripheral blood. These receptors originate from a man aged 65-85 years with active or convalescent COVID-19.

The chain recombines TRBV7-8 with TRBJ2-5; maybe TRBD1 (5 bases). Trimming left V 4 bases short and J 5 bases short, with 17 bases between. CDR3 size: 15 residues. Germline-derived CDR1 and CDR2 are SGHVS and FQNEAQ. The CDR3 region is CASSSNPPGPETQYF. Here the CDR3 DNA reads TGTGCCAGCAGCTCCAACCCCCCAGGGCCGGAGACCCAGTACTTC.

This clone was observed a single time. The chain has TRBV6-2 or TRBV6-3 and TRBJ2-5; 9 bases are shared with TRBD1. The trim removed 6 bases at V and 6 bases at J, leaving 11 bases unmatched. Germline values: CDR1 MNHEY, CDR2 SVGEGT. The CDR3 totals 15 residues. The CDR3 protein is CASSPITGGRKTQYF. CDR3 sequence (DNA): TGTGCCAGCAGCCCGATAACAGGGGGCAGGAAGACCCAGTACTTC.

This chain links TRBV18 with TRBJ2-5; D is undetermined. The CDR3 length is 15 residues. V lost 3 bases and J lost 1, with 12 bases in between. CDR1 and CDR2 (germline): KGHSH, LQKENI. CDR3 amino acids: CASSPRKRPQETQYF. The CDR3 bases are TGTGCCAGCTCACCGCGGAAACGGCCCCAAGAGACCCAGTACTTC. The whole variable domain, remainder taken from reference TRBV18 and TRBJ2-5, is NAGVMQNPRHLVRRRGQEARLRCSPMKGHSHVYWYRQLPEEGLKFMVYLQKENIIDESGMPKERFSAEFPKEGPSILRIQQVVRGDSAAYFCASSPRKRPQETQYFGPGTRLLVL.

The J gene is TRBJ1-6, the V gene TRBV7-9; no firm D call. V was shortened by 5 bases and J by 10 bases, with 15 bases between the two germline ends. Germline V CDR1 and CDR2: SEHNR, FQNEAQ (reference sequence). This CDR3 contains 14 residues. CDR3: CASSLGSPGSPLHF. The CDR3 nucleotides are TGTGCCAGCAGCCTCGGGTCCCCCGGCTCACCCCTCCACTTT.

The chain is built from TRBV28 and TRBJ1-1, with D hard to call. The V gene lost 4 bases and the J gene lost 6 bases, with 9 bases spanning the gap. The CDR3 runs 12 residues. Looked up from germline, CDR1 is MDHEN and CDR2 is SYDVKM. The CDR3 sequence: CASSSRLSEAFF. CDR3 sequence (DNA): TGTGCCAGCAGTTCGCGACTGTCTGAAGCTTTCTTT.

The chain is built from TRBV2 and TRBJ2-5; the match to TRBD2 covers 7 bases. Unmatched junction bases numbered 4, after V lost 4 bases and J lost 5 bases. This CDR3 spans 13 amino acids. Germline CDR1 is SNHLY and CDR2 is FYNNEI. CDR3 sequence reads: CASSVNGRETQYF. CDR3 DNA sequence: TGTGCCAGCAGTGTGAACGGGAGGGAGACCCAGTACTTC.

The rearrangement links TRBV7-3 to TRBJ2-1; 12 bases match TRBD2. The CDR3 has 15 residues. With 4 bases clipped from V and 8 bases from J, the junction kept 6 bases outside the gene matches. The germline V gene encodes CDR1 SGHTA and CDR2 FQGTGA. Here the CDR3 DNA reads TGTGCCAGCAGCTACACTAGCGGGAGGATGTATGAGCAGTTCTTC. It yields the protein CASSYTSGRMYEQFF.

The J gene is TRBJ1-2, the V gene TRBV7-2; TRBD1 might be the D (5 bases). Germline values: CDR1 SGHTA, CDR2 FQGNSA. Trimming shortened V by 1 base and J by 5 bases, and 14 bases separated the two germline ends. The CDR3 spans 15 residues. The CDR3 here is CASSLVEGRGYGYTF. DNA of the CDR3: TGTGCCAGCAGCTTAGTCGAGGGGCGGGGATATGGCTACACCTTC. Full variable domain (rest looked up from reference TRBV7-2 and TRBJ1-2): GAGVSQSPSNKVTEKGKDVELRCDPISGHTALYWYRQSLGQGLEFLIYFQGNSAPDKSGLPSDRFSAERTGGSVSTLTIQRTQQEDSAVYLCASSLVEGRGYGYTFGSGTRLTVV.

The chain joins TRBV11-2 to TRBJ1-1; D is undetermined. The CDR3 has 15 residues. CDR1 and CDR2 (germline): SGHAT, FQNNGV. V lost 4 bases to trimming and J lost 3 bases, with 15 bases between them. Written as DNA, the CDR3 is TGTGCCAGCAGCTCCGTCAGCAGGCGGGACACTGAAGCTTTCTTT. Amino acids: CASSSVSRRDTEAFF.

The chain has TRBV11-2 and TRBJ2-2; the D gene is possibly TRBD2 (5 bases). This CDR3 is built from 15 residues. From germline, CDR1 is SGHAT and CDR2 FQNNGV. Trimming took 5 bases from V and 5 from J, leaving 15 bases between them. CDR3 residues: CASSQRAPGTGELFF. DNA of the CDR3: TGTGCCAGCAGCCAGAGGGCACCCGGGACCGGGGAGCTGTTTTTT.

The V gene is TRBV5-5, the J gene TRBJ1-5; no definite D call. From germline, CDR1 is SGHKS and CDR2 YYEKEE (reference sequence). V gave up 4 bases and J gave up 1 base, with 15 bases separating them. CDR3 length: 16 residues. CDR3: CASSPWVSGSNQPQHF. CDR3 nucleotides: TGTGCCAGCAGCCCCTGGGTGTCGGGAAGCAATCAGCCCCAGCATTTT.

The chain carries TRBV12-3 or TRBV12-4 and TRBJ2-7; D is uncertain. V gave up 6 bases and J gave up 0 bases, with 6 bases separating them. The CDR3 is 12 amino acids. CDR3 region: CASSPFSYEQYF. In DNA, the CDR3 is TGTGCCAGCAGCCCCTTCTCCTACGAGCAGTACTTC.

This chain uses TRBV6-2 or TRBV6-3 with TRBJ2-1, with 9 bases fitting TRBD1. The germline V gene encodes CDR1 MNHEY and CDR2 SVGEGT. J gave up 6 bases and V 6 bases, and 9 bases lay outside the gene matches. The CDR3 has 15 amino acids. CDR3: CASSTQGTGRNEQFF. The CDR3 nucleotides read TGTGCCAGCAGCACACAGGGGACAGGGCGCAATGAGCAGTTCTTC.

The CDR3 nucleotides read TGTGCCAGCAGCGAATCCGGGACAGGCCGCTACGAGCAGTACTTC. Translation gives CASSESGTGRYEQYF. The chain employs TRBV7-2 and TRBJ2-7; 8 positions match TRBD1. This CDR3 region has 15 residues. V lost 5 bases to trimming and J lost 3 bases; unmatched junction nucleotides: 9. Germline V gives CDR1 SGHTA, CDR2 FQGNSA.

J is TRBJ2-7 and V is TRBV15; maybe TRBD2 (6 bases). This CDR3 is built from 12 residues. The ends were cut back, 4 bases at V and 4 bases at J, with 8 bases in the middle. Germline V gene data show CDR1 as LNHNV and CDR2 as YYDKDF (reference sequence). The chain's CDR3 is CATSKGRYEQYF. In DNA, the CDR3 is TGTGCCACCAGCAAAGGGAGGTACGAGCAGTACTTC. The complete variable domain, with remaining parts taken from reference TRBV15 and TRBJ2-7, reads DAMVIQNPRYQVTQFGKPVTLSCSQTLNHNVMYWYQQKSSQAPKLLFHYYDKDFNNEADTPDNFQSRRPNTSFCFLDIRSPGLGDTAMYLCATSKGRYEQYFGPGTRLTVT.

This clone is a singleton in its sample. The V and J genes are TRBV25-1 and TRBJ1-3; D is unclear. V shed 2 bases and J shed 0 bases, with 11 bases lying between them. Germline V gene lookup returns CDR1 MGHDK and CDR2 SYGVNS. CDR3 length: 16 residues. Here the CDR3 reads CASSEGQLSSGNTIYF. The CDR3 nucleotides are TGTGCCAGCAGTGAAGGGCAGTTGTCCTCTGGAAACACCATATATTTT.

V usage is TRBV5-1 and J usage is TRBJ2-2, with a weak D call TRBD1 (5 bases). The CDR3 contains 15 residues. Germline V gene lookup returns CDR1 SGHRS and CDR2 YFSETQ. Trimming took off 4 bases at V and 3 bases at J, with 13 bases between the two ends. Written as DNA, the CDR3 is TGCGCCAGCAGCGACCACCGACAGCACACCGGGGAGCTGTTTTTT. Its protein product is CASSDHRQHTGELFF.

CDR3 amino acids: CASSGRERGNEQFF. CDR3 coding DNA: TGTGCCAGCAGCGGGCGGGAGCGGGGCAATGAGCAGTTCTTC. The gene calls are TRBV7-3 and TRBJ2-1; 7 nucleotides match TRBD2. The CDR3 sequence is 14 residues long. In germline, CDR1 is SGHTA, CDR2 FQGTGA. Trimming took 5 bases from V and 6 from J; bases not matched to a gene: 7.

The chain recombines TRBV27 with TRBJ2-1; D possibly corresponds to TRBD1 (5 bases). The germline V gene has CDR1 MNHEY and CDR2 SMNVEV (reference sequence). The CDR3 runs to 14 residues. Trimming took 5 bases from V and 3 from J, leaving 11 bases between them. For the CDR3, the DNA is TGTGCCAGCAGTCCCCAGGACATCTACAATGAGCAGTTCTTC. Protein product: CASSPQDIYNEQFF.